The text below deals with one TCR beta chain. This receptor's antigen is unknown. No base-level quality is on record; no much larger clone is a single base apart. This specimen belongs to a study of blood T cell repertoires in COVID-19 (dated by TCRdb to 2020 to 2022). A note on the overall study: Samples covering the acute and convalescent phases of COVID-19 were provided by collaborators in the United States, Italy and Spain. The prospective study material was composed of cDNA or gDNA derived from T cells, B-cell-depleted T cells, or PBMCs. Deeply sampled blood TCRbeta repertoires from subjects exposed to, actively infected with, or recovered from COVID-19 were included in the dataset. A freely available public database, intended as a resource for researchers studying the immune response to SARS-CoV-2, is where the repertoires were released. The samples were drawn from two sources: the first 160 participants of the ongoing ImmuneRACE study, and 1,000 to 1,500 subjects contributed by 6 global collaborators. A de-identified subject ID, COVID-19 status, age in years and sex were almost always included in the sample metadata. Where available, HLA class I and class II types were obtained from metadata supplied by the sample provider rather than from assay-based typing. The study at large found these results: The quantity of clinical and demographic metadata differed by source and by participant and was supplied without curation.

Collaborating institutions collected whole blood in K2EDTA tubes following their own protocols. For TCRbeta analysis, collaborator samples were shipped as frozen whole blood, as isolated PBMCs, or as DNA extracted from either sample type. TCRbeta CDR3 regions were amplified from genomic DNA by means of the immunoSEQ Assay, a bias-controlled multiplex PCR. From the authors' description of their analysis: Within the assay, amplification of reference gene primers was used to estimate how many nucleated cells each sample contained. To quantify the absolute abundance of each unique TCRbeta CDR3 rearrangement, sequence reads were collapsed and filtered. For each sample, productive Simpson clonality was calculated as the square root of Simpson's diversity index across productive rearrangements. This is the immuneACCESS table as TCRdb keeps it, with only in-frame sequences that have V and J called. A part of the clones is gone; compared with another copy, unresolved V genes explain less than half, and the rest is unexplained. D and trimming were read from the DNA, whereas the V and J calls and clone size are those reported in that table. The sample table holds tens of thousands of clones, of which 93% were seen once. More than 4% of the sample rests with the top ten.

Reading from cysteine to phenylalanine, the CDR3 counts 15 amino acids. Only the CDR3 DNA is retained, 45 bases long and in frame from the first base. V loses 1 base, J loses 4 bases, and the germline ends lie 13 bases apart. Sequences LGHNA (CDR1) and YNFKEQ (CDR2) are obtained from the germline V gene. The V gene is TRBV4-2 and the J gene is TRBJ1-1; the D gene is perhaps TRBD1, on 6 matching bases. The receptor was isolated from a human donor in a cohort sampled during active COVID-19. Sample: peripheral blood. The DNA reads TGTGCCAGCAGCCAAGCGGCAGGGGAAGCCACTGAAGCTTTCTTT. This gives the protein CASSQAAGEATEAFF.